This T cell receptor (beta chain) was retrieved from a study of blood T cell repertoires in COVID-19. Assay used: immunoSEQ multiplex PCR; TCRdb lists only in-frame clones, some missing. Among approximately 46,000 clones listed, approximately 81% were seen once. This clone was counted once. This CDR3 is built from 13 residues. Trimming removed 6 bases from V and 5 bases from J; junction bases left unmatched: 6. The germline gives CDR1 MNHNY, CDR2 SVGAGI (reference sequence). Sequencing input: peripheral blood. The source of this sequence is a woman aged 70-85 years with acute or convalescent COVID-19. The V gene is TRBV6-6, the J gene TRBJ2-7; 8 bases fit TRBD1. The CDR3 region is CASRPSTGDEQYF. CDR3 sequence (DNA): TGTGCCAGCAGGCCATCGACAGGGGACGAGCAGTACTTC.